This entry concerns a single T cell receptor (beta chain). Time point defined: patch test 1, 2 weeks after DPC sensitization. Treatment noted: therapeutic diphenylcyclopropenone sensitization with weekly scalp DPC. Each patch-test visit's blood sample preceded patch application. Each CDR3 protein gets one entry after TCRdb re-called the RACE reads with MiXCR. The profile shows about 80,000 distinct CDR3 sequences, approximately 10% of them singletons. These data belong to a study of human T cells and chemical hapten exposure. The CDR3 is made up of 15 amino acids. Trimming took off 4 bases at V and 4 bases at J, with 14 bases between the two ends. CDR1 is SGHTA, CDR2 FQGTGA, per germline.

The clonotype originates from a woman aged 50 to 60 with alopecia areata. Some clones in this sample may be carry-over from other donors' samples. This chain joins TRBV7-3 and TRBJ2-1, with TRBD2 as a possible D gene (6 bases). Sequences were derived from whole blood, sampled in connection with sensitization to the hapten diphenylcyclopropenone (DPC). The CDR3 spells CASSSPGLGYNEQFF. For the CDR3, the DNA is TGTGCCAGCAGCTCCCCGGGACTTGGGTACAATGAGCAGTTCTTC. The whole variable domain, filled in from reference TRBV7-3 and TRBJ2-1, reads GAGVSQTPSNKVTEKGKYVELRCDPISGHTALYWYRQSLGQGPEFLIYFQGTGAADDSGLPNDRFFAVRPEGSVSTLKIQRTERGDSAVYLCASSSPGLGYNEQFFGPGTRLTVL.